This T cell receptor (beta chain) originates from a study of cytomegalovirus exposure and HLA in healthy donors. About the study: The Caucasian-associated ancestry cluster contained 81% of the approximately 420 genotyped donors.

J lost 7 bases, V lost 0 bases, and 10 bases had no gene match. CDR1 is WSHSY and CDR2 is SAAADI in the germline V gene. The CDR3 covers 17 residues. Researchers ran the PCR with 60 Vbeta and 13 Jbeta primers. Using immunoSEQ multiplex PCR, the repertoire was profiled, and TCRdb retains in-frame clones only, with some absent. The sample has about 33,000 clones. The material sequenced was PBMCs. The source is a middle-aged woman in good health and CMV-seropositive. The chain carries TRBV10-2 and TRBJ1-2, with 11 bases that match TRBD1. DNA for the CDR3: TGCGCCAGCAGTGAGTCGTTGCTCAGGACAGGGGGCGGTGGCTACACCTTC. Translation: CASSESLLRTGGGGYTF.